This entry is about one T cell receptor beta chain. The target antigen is unknown. The sample comes from a study of CD8 T cell repertoires and HIV-1 epitope variants. Study at large: An approximately 10-day culture received IL-2, IL-7 and IL-15 on days 3 and 7.

The protocol was immunoSEQ multiplex PCR, while the TCRdb copy is restricted to in-frame clones and leaves out a portion. The table lists fewer than 7,500 clones, 60% to 75% of them singletons, with around two fifths in the top ten. Germline lookup yields CDR1 MNHNS and CDR2 SASEGT. The CDR3 length is 14 residues. Trimming removed 1 base at V and 3 bases at J, with 8 bases between. Study-wide results and caveats: Nef KF9 drew five clonotypes and HW9 one, without TAALDMSHF responses.

The V gene is TRBV6-1, the J gene TRBJ2-3; a weak D match, TRBD2 (5 bases). The sample comprised cultured CD8+ T cells derived from PBMCs. The sequence derives from a male donor with HIV. This CDR3 reads CASSEDEGTDTQYF. For the CDR3, the DNA is TGTGCCAGCAGTGAAGACGAGGGTACAGATACGCAGTATTTT.